One sample yielded the 27 T cell receptor beta chains listed below, sequenced in a study of T cells after yellow fever vaccination. Each CDR3 protein is one row after TCRdb ran MiXCR on the 5' RACE reads. The profile shows fewer than 500,000 distinct CDR3 sequences, 15% to 20% of them singletons. This specimen was PBMCs, taken before the yellow fever booster vaccination. The origin of the receptors is a man aged 18 to 30 who received the YFV17D yellow fever vaccine.

The gene calls are TRBV4-1 and TRBJ1-1; tentative D call: TRBD1 (6 bases). There are 15 residues in the CDR3. The V gene lost 1 base and the J gene lost 4 bases, with 13 bases spanning the gap. CDR1 and CDR2 (germline): MGHRA, YSYEKL. This CDR3 reads CASSQGEQGRTEAFF. The CDR3 DNA is TGCGCCAGCAGCCAAGGGGAACAGGGACGCACTGAAGCTTTCTTT.

The CDR3: CASDPGTSAQETQYF. Written as DNA, the CDR3 is TGTGCCAGCGATCCCGGGACTAGCGCGCAAGAGACCCAGTACTTC. This sequence joins TRBV5-6 and TRBJ2-5, with 10 bases that match TRBD2. Germline-derived CDR1 and CDR2 are SGHDT and YYEEEE. V gave up 7 bases and J gave up 2 bases; unmatched junction bases: 8. The CDR3 spans 15 residues. Full variable domain (rest looked up from reference TRBV5-6 and TRBJ2-5): DAGVTQSPTHLIKTRGQQVTLRCSPKSGHDTVSWYQQALGQGPQFIFQYYEEEERQRGNFPDRFSGHQFPNYSSELNVNALLLGDSALYLCASDPGTSAQETQYFGPGTRLLVL.

Comments on this clonotype: A junction boundary mismatches the germline segment, possibly from a read error. The chain carries TRBV2 and TRBJ2-4; 8 nucleotides align to TRBD2. The CDR3 length is 12 residues. The germline V gene has CDR1 SNHLY and CDR2 FYNNEI. CDR3 nucleotide sequence: TGTGCCAGCAGTGAAGGCGGGGGGACTGGGAACTTC. It yields the protein CASSEGGGTGNF.

J is TRBJ2-5 and V is TRBV4-1, with TRBD2 matching over 7 bases. V lost 4 bases to trimming and J lost 4 bases; unmatched junction nucleotides: 12. Germline CDR1 reads MGHRA; CDR2 reads YSYEKL. CDR3 length: 16 amino acids. The CDR3 spells CASSPTWRGRGETQYF. The CDR3 nucleotides read TGCGCCAGCAGCCCCACCTGGCGGGGGAGAGGAGAGACCCAGTACTTC.

The gene calls are TRBV9 and TRBJ2-3, with 7 bases that match TRBD1. The CDR3 is made up of 15 amino acids. In germline, CDR1 is SGDLS, CDR2 YYNGEE. V was pared by 4 bases and J by 2 bases, with 7 bases of the junction left unmatched. Written as DNA, the CDR3 is TGTGCCAGCAGCTTCCGGGACAGAGTCACAGATACGCAGTATTTT. This sequence encodes CASSFRDRVTDTQYF. Looking up the rest from reference TRBV9 and TRBJ2-3 gives the full variable domain: DSGVTQTPKHLITATGQRVTLRCSPRSGDLSVYWYQQSLDQGLQFLIQYYNGEERAKGNILERFSAQQFPDLHSELNLSSLELGDSALYFCASSFRDRVTDTQYFGPGTRLTVL.

This clonotype turned up a few times. The V gene is TRBV11-2, the J gene TRBJ2-3; no clear D. V was trimmed by 4 bases and J by 0 bases, leaving 14 bases between them. This CDR3 has 16 amino acids. CDR1 is SGHAT, CDR2 FQNNGV, per germline. The CDR3 sequence is CASSSFLASSTDTQYF. CDR3 in DNA: TGTGCCAGCAGCTCCTTCTTAGCATCCAGCACAGATACGCAGTATTTT.

There are a few counts of this clonotype. The chain combines TRBV14 with TRBJ1-1, with D perhaps matching TRBD1 (6 bases). Germline CDR1 reads SGHDN; CDR2 reads FVKESK. The CDR3 is made up of 14 amino acids. Trimming cost V 2 bases and J 4 bases, with 11 bases left between them. The CDR3 DNA sequence: TGTGCCAGCAGCCAATTGGACAGCCGCACTGAAGCTTTCTTT. It codes for CASSQLDSRTEAFF.

This clonotype has a handful of counts. The gene calls are TRBV20-1 and TRBJ1-1; TRBD1 matches at 8 bases. Germline V gene data show CDR1 as DFQATT and CDR2 as SNEGSKA (reference sequence). The trim removed 3 bases at V and 4 bases at J, leaving 7 bases unmatched. The CDR3 is 14 residues long. DNA of the CDR3: TGCAGTGCTAGCCCAGGACAGGGAGGCACTGAAGCTTTCTTT. This codes for CSASPGQGGTEAFF.

This clonotype was observed at least ten times. The chain joins TRBV15 to TRBJ2-2, with D uncertain. With 0 bases removed from V and 6 bases from J, the gap between germline ends came to 2 bases. This CDR3 spans 12 amino acids. In germline, CDR1 is LNHNV, CDR2 YYDKDF (reference sequence). The CDR3 is CATSRDPGELFF. The CDR3 coding sequence is TGTGCCACCAGCAGAGATCCCGGGGAGCTGTTTTTT.

This clonotype has only a few counts. The chain has TRBV27 and TRBJ2-6; D unclear. Germline V CDR1 and CDR2: MNHEY, SMNVEV (reference sequence). The V end lost 9 bases, the J end lost 3 bases, and 9 bases lay between the germline ends. The CDR3 totals 13 residues. The CDR3 nucleotides are TGTGCCAGTCGAGAGATTGGGGCCAACGTCCTGACTTTC. Its translation: CASREIGANVLTF.

The chain's CDR3 is CASSIQGTGANVLTF. The DNA for the CDR3 is TGTGCCAGCAGCATACAGGGCACCGGGGCCAACGTCCTGACTTTC. The J gene is TRBJ2-6, the V gene TRBV9; perhaps TRBD1 as D (6 bases). Trimming shortened V by 4 bases and J by 4 bases, and 12 bases separated the two germline ends. The CDR3 length is 15 residues. Germline V gene data show CDR1 as SGDLS and CDR2 as YYNGEE.

The CDR3 nucleotides are TGTGCCAGCAGTTACCCCTCCCGCGAGCAGTACGTC. It is translated as CASSYPSREQYV. This chain uses TRBV6-2 or TRBV6-3 with TRBJ2-7; D is unresolved. There are 12 residues in the CDR3. Germline V lookup: CDR1 MNHEY, CDR2 SVGEGT. The V end was cut by 2 bases, the J end by 6 bases, with 8 bases between.

This clonotype was counted between two and nine times. The CDR3 coding sequence is TGTGCCAGCAGCTTAGGAGGCAGGACGAACACTGAAGCTTTCTTT. Translation gives CASSLGGRTNTEAFF. The rearrangement uses TRBV11-3 and TRBJ1-1, with unresolved D. Per the germline V gene, CDR1 is SGHNT and CDR2 is YENEEA. The CDR3 runs 15 residues. Trimming took off 1 base at V and 1 base at J, with 10 bases between the two ends.

The V call is TRBV5-6, the J call TRBJ1-1; D not resolved. The CDR3 totals 15 residues. Trimming cost V 1 base and J 0 bases, with 10 bases left between them. Germline V gene data show CDR1 as SGHDT and CDR2 as YYEEEE. The CDR3 DNA sequence: TGTGCCAGCAGCTTGACCGGCCACGTGAACACTGAAGCTTTCTTT. Translation: CASSLTGHVNTEAFF.

This clonotype was picked up many times. The chain combines TRBV4-2 with TRBJ2-3; 13 bases line up with TRBD2. Unmatched junction bases numbered 4, after V lost 4 bases and J lost 3 bases. CDR1 and CDR2 from the germline V gene are LGHNA and YNFKEQ. The CDR3 runs 16 residues. The CDR3 coding sequence is TGTGCCAGCAGCCCTACTAGCGGGGGGGGGACAGATACGCAGTATTTT. Translated: CASSPTSGGGTDTQYF.

The chain combines TRBV7-2 with TRBJ1-4; D is possibly TRBD1 (6 bases). V was cut by 5 bases and J by 8 bases, with 18 bases left in between. The CDR3 is made up of 15 amino acids. Germline V gene lookup returns CDR1 SGHTA and CDR2 FQGNSA. The DNA of the CDR3 is TGTGCCAGCAGCCCCACTCTAAACGGGGGCGAAAAACTGTTTTTT. Translated, it gives CASSPTLNGGEKLFF.

This chain uses TRBV20-1 with TRBJ2-3, with unresolved D. The V end was cut by 5 bases, the J end by 4 bases, with 10 bases between. CDR3 length equals 12 residues. Germline lookup yields CDR1 DFQATT and CDR2 SNEGSKA (reference sequence). CDR3 nucleotide sequence: TGCAGTGCTCCCCCAGGAGCAGATACGCAGTATTTT. This encodes CSAPPGADTQYF.

This rearrangement joins TRBV6-1 to TRBJ2-7; maybe TRBD1 (6 bases). The V end lost 2 bases, the J end lost 2 bases, and 13 bases lay between the germline ends. Germline CDR1 MNHNS, CDR2 SASEGT. This CDR3 is built from 15 residues. For the CDR3, the DNA is TGTGCCAGCAGTGAATACGGCAGGGGAGCCTACGAGCAGTACTTC. It specifies CASSEYGRGAYEQYF.

This clonotype came up many times. The V and J genes are TRBV5-1 and TRBJ2-7; 11 bases align to TRBD2. The J segment lost 3 bases and the V segment lost 3 bases, leaving 2 bases of the junction unmatched. The CDR3 is 14 amino acids. Germline lookup yields CDR1 SGHRS and CDR2 YFSETQ. The CDR3 sequence: CASSSTSGIYEQYF. The DNA for the CDR3 is TGCGCCAGCAGCTCGACTAGCGGGATCTACGAGCAGTACTTC.

The table lists this clonotype with a few counts. The gene calls are TRBV7-2 and TRBJ1-5, with 8 bases lining up with TRBD1. The CDR3 length is 17 residues. V gave up 5 bases and J gave up 3 bases; unmatched junction bases: 12. Germline lookup yields CDR1 SGHTA and CDR2 FQGNSA. CDR3: CASSRTGNSIDNQPQHF. DNA of the CDR3: TGTGCCAGCAGCCGGACAGGGAATAGTATCGACAATCAGCCCCAGCATTTT.

The chain carries TRBV20-1 and TRBJ2-3; D assignment may be TRBD1 or TRBD2 (5 bases each). The CDR3 runs to 14 residues. V lost 4 bases, J lost 2 bases, and 13 bases lay in between. CDR1 DFQATT and CDR2 SNEGSKA come from the germline V gene (reference sequence). CDR3 DNA sequence: TGCAGTGCTATAATCGGGACCCCCACAGATACGCAGTATTTT. Its protein is CSAIIGTPTDTQYF.

The chain couples TRBV12-3 or TRBV12-4 to TRBJ1-2; D might be TRBD1 (6 bases). V was clipped by 6 bases and J by 2 bases, with 16 bases between them. This CDR3 spans 15 amino acids. CDR3 nucleotide sequence: TGTGCCAGCAGATTACAGGGACCGGGGAACTATGGCTACACCTTC. Amino acid sequence: CASRLQGPGNYGYTF.

This clonotype was detected once. The rearrangement links TRBV18 to TRBJ2-3; the match to TRBD1 covers 9 bases. Trimming at V came to 0 bases and at J to 4 bases, leaving 2 bases not matched to a gene. Germline V gene lookup returns CDR1 KGHSH and CDR2 LQKENI. The CDR3 has 15 residues. The CDR3 loop reads CASSPPTGGADTQYF. CDR3 sequence (DNA): TGTGCCAGCTCACCACCCACAGGGGGCGCAGATACGCAGTATTTT.

The CDR3, as DNA: TGTGCCAGCAGGCCGGGGACTACTCTTCAAGAGACCCAGTACTTC. This encodes CASRPGTTLQETQYF. The chain carries TRBV2 and TRBJ2-5; 7 positions agree with TRBD2. CDR1 is SNHLY and CDR2 is FYNNEI in the germline V gene. The CDR3 is 15 residues long. The junction had 9 bases not matched to a gene; V was cut back by 6 bases and J by 2 bases.

The chain uses TRBV4-2 and TRBJ2-5, with 9 bases that match TRBD2. This CDR3 is built from 14 residues. Germline lookup yields CDR1 LGHNA and CDR2 YNFKEQ. V lost 4 bases to trimming and J lost 3 bases; unmatched junction nucleotides: 3. CDR3: CASSPRGGEETQYF. The DNA of the CDR3 is TGTGCCAGCAGCCCGCGGGGGGGCGAAGAGACCCAGTACTTC.

The CDR3 DNA reads as TGTGCCAGCATCGGCTACCTCTCGTCCGGGGAGCTGTTTTTT. Translated: CASIGYLSSGELFF. The chain has TRBV6-1 and TRBJ2-2; D remains ambiguous. Between the trimmed V and J ends, which lost 7 bases and 6 bases, there was a span of 15 bases. Germline CDR1 and CDR2: MNHNS and SASEGT. This CDR3 has 14 amino acids.

The chain recombines TRBV28 with TRBJ2-7; a weak D match, TRBD1 (6 bases). Germline assignment: CDR1 MDHEN and CDR2 SYDVKM. The CDR3 sequence is 14 residues long. The germline V and J ends were trimmed by 3 bases and 3 bases, with 12 bases remaining between them. In DNA, the CDR3 is TGTGCCAGCAGTTTCCAGGGGTGGGGCTACGAGCAGTACGTC. Its protein is CASSFQGWGYEQYV.